This T cell receptor (beta chain) was identified in a study of identical twins. Study-wide findings and caveats: Model-predicted out-of-frame TCR alpha sharing fell below observed values in monozygotic twins.

Of note for this clonotype: The antigen is unknown.

The CDR3 is 14 residues long. The V end was cut by 5 bases, the J end by 3 bases, with 14 bases between. CDR1 and CDR2 from the germline V gene are DFQATT and SNEGSKA (reference sequence). TCRdb fed the 5' RACE reads into MiXCR, producing one record per CDR3 protein. The sample carries about 530,000 distinct CDR3 sequences, 15% recorded once. In addition, the sample was reused for a study of yellow fever vaccine responses in identical twins.

The TCR was taken from a woman aged 18-30 years in good health. Sequencing used CD4+ T cells sorted from blood. The V and J genes are TRBV20-1 and TRBJ2-1; D may be TRBD2 (5 bases). The CDR3 region has the DNA TGCAGTGCTGTAGAGCGGCCCATCTACAATGAGCAGTTCTTC. Translated: CSAVERPIYNEQFF.